Listed below are T cell receptor beta chains from one sample, sequenced in a study of blood T cell repertoires in COVID-19. Repertoires were generated with immunoSEQ multiplex PCR, while TCRdb's copy carries only in-frame clones and drops some. The data hold about 180,000 clones, with roughly 85% observed a single time. Specimen: peripheral blood. The receptors shown here come from a human donor with active or convalescent COVID-19. The donor label of this sample is uncertain. The CDR3 runs from the conserved cysteine through the conserved F or W. Each record gives: clone size, V gene, J gene, CDR3 protein. Clone size is stated in some rows and not others, as once, few, many or a class when expanded.

clone size: .
V gene: TRBV24-1
J gene: TRBJ1-1
CDR3 protein: CATSDTKGRGTVQAFF

clone size: .
V gene: TRBV9
J gene: TRBJ1-1
CDR3 protein: CASSVGGRTGTEAFF

clone size: .
V gene: TRBV6-5
J gene: TRBJ2-2
CDR3 protein: CATMRGGTHTGELFF

clone size: .
V gene: TRBV1
J gene: TRBJ2-1
CDR3 protein: CTSSQGLAGRREGAYNEQFF

clone size: .
V gene: TRBV10-3
J gene: TRBJ2-1
CDR3 protein: CAIQLGLGNEQFF

clone size: .
V gene: TRBV30
J gene: TRBJ2-4
CDR3 protein: CAWSADEGANDIQYF

clone size: .
V gene: TRBV6-5
J gene: TRBJ2-1
CDR3 protein: CASGRLYNEQFF

clone size: .
V gene: TRBV7-3
J gene: TRBJ2-7
CDR3 protein: CASSLMAAGGNYEQYF

clone size: .
V gene: TRBV12-3/TRBV12-4
J gene: TRBJ1-2
CDR3 protein: CASNPGTGLGYTF

clone size: .
V gene: TRBV2
J gene: TRBJ2-3
CDR3 protein: CASNERGSTDTQYF

clone size: .
V gene: TRBV6-6
J gene: TRBJ2-5
CDR3 protein: CASRRDLAETQYF

clone size: .
V gene: TRBV5-4
J gene: TRBJ1-1
CDR3 protein: CASSSRDKSNTEAFF

clone size: once
V gene: TRBV4-2
J gene: TRBJ1-1
CDR3 protein: CASSQDLESRGTEAFF

clone size: .
V gene: TRBV6-4
J gene: TRBJ2-1
CDR3 protein: CASSVRGAGEQFF

clone size: .
V gene: TRBV5-4
J gene: TRBJ1-1
CDR3 protein: CASSLSRGRGTEAFF

clone size: .
V gene: TRBV6-1
J gene: TRBJ1-5
CDR3 protein: CASSEGQGAQPQHF

clone size: .
V gene: TRBV30
J gene: TRBJ1-5
CDR3 protein: CAWSRDRGPSNQPQHF

clone size: .
V gene: TRBV27
J gene: TRBJ2-7
CDR3 protein: CASSLTGPYEQYF

clone size: .
V gene: TRBV5-1
J gene: TRBJ1-1
CDR3 protein: CASRRGLMNTEAFF

clone size: .
V gene: TRBV7-9
J gene: TRBJ2-5
CDR3 protein: CASSSRGSDQETQYF

clone size: .
V gene: TRBV19
J gene: TRBJ2-7
CDR3 protein: CASSPWTGLNEQYF

clone size: few
V gene: TRBV30
J gene: TRBJ1-1
CDR3 protein: CAWGRTTMNTEAFF

clone size: .
V gene: TRBV6-5
J gene: TRBJ1-2
CDR3 protein: CASSFRGSYGYTF

clone size: .
V gene: TRBV2
J gene: TRBJ2-3
CDR3 protein: CASVPGTVTDTQYF

clone size: .
V gene: TRBV7-9
J gene: TRBJ2-1
CDR3 protein: CASRLDEGEQFF

clone size: .
V gene: TRBV15
J gene: TRBJ2-5
CDR3 protein: CATSSSQGLQETQYF

clone size: .
V gene: TRBV2
J gene: TRBJ1-5
CDR3 protein: CASSESLHPQHF

clone size: .
V gene: TRBV24-1
J gene: TRBJ1-1
CDR3 protein: CATRAGGTEAFF

clone size: .
V gene: TRBV11-3
J gene: TRBJ2-7
CDR3 protein: CASSLRDLEQYF

clone size: .
V gene: TRBV4-3
J gene: TRBJ2-2
CDR3 protein: CASSQVPGQGTGELFF

clone size: .
V gene: TRBV7-9
J gene: TRBJ2-7
CDR3 protein: CASSPDYIYEQYF

clone size: .
V gene: TRBV6-6
J gene: TRBJ1-4
CDR3 protein: CASSWGRGSEKLFF

clone size: .
V gene: TRBV30
J gene: TRBJ1-6
CDR3 protein: CAWIRQDFYNSPLHF

clone size: .
V gene: TRBV7-2
J gene: TRBJ1-2
CDR3 protein: CASSLPRIFPIDGYTF

clone size: .
V gene: TRBV18
J gene: TRBJ2-3
CDR3 protein: CASSPAGTSLDTQYF

clone size: .
V gene: TRBV3-1/TRBV3-2
J gene: TRBJ2-6
CDR3 protein: CASSPAGANVLTF

clone size: .
V gene: TRBV10-2
J gene: TRBJ1-5
CDR3 protein: CASSTGQGQPQHF

clone size: .
V gene: TRBV30
J gene: TRBJ2-7
CDR3 protein: CAWGKQGPYEQYF

clone size: .
V gene: TRBV20-1
J gene: TRBJ1-6
CDR3 protein: CSASREARNSPLHF

clone size: .
V gene: TRBV28
J gene: TRBJ1-2
CDR3 protein: CASRGTGLGYTF

clone size: .
V gene: TRBV27
J gene: TRBJ1-2
CDR3 protein: CASRVHTGAYGYTF

clone size: .
V gene: TRBV18
J gene: TRBJ1-2
CDR3 protein: CASSPGGAYGYTF

clone size: .
V gene: TRBV7-9
J gene: TRBJ1-2
CDR3 protein: CASSLAGDYGYTF

clone size: .
V gene: TRBV18
J gene: TRBJ1-2
CDR3 protein: CASSLDRVAGYTF

clone size: .
V gene: TRBV6-5
J gene: TRBJ2-3
CDR3 protein: CASIGQLWTDTQYF

clone size: .
V gene: TRBV11-3
J gene: TRBJ2-1
CDR3 protein: CASSLGLAGGEQFF